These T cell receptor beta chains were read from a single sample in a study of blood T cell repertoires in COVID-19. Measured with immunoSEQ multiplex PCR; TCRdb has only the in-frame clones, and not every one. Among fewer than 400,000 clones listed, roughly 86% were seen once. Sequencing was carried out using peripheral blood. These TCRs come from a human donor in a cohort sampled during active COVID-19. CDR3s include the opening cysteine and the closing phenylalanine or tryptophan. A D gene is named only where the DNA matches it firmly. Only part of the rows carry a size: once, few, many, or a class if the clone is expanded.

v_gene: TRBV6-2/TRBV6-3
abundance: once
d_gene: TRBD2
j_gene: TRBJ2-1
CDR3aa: CASSYDLAGGNEQFF
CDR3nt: TGTGCCAGCAGTTACGATCTAGCGGGCGGGAATGAGCAGTTCTTC

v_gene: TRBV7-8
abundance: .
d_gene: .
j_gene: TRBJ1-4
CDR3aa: CASSPGLNEKLFF
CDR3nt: TGTGCCAGCAGCCCGGGACTTAATGAAAAACTGTTTTTT

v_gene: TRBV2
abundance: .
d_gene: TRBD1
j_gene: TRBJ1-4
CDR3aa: CASSVDRGASEKLFF
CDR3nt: TGTGCCAGCAGCGTGGACAGGGGCGCGTCGGAAAAACTGTTTTTT

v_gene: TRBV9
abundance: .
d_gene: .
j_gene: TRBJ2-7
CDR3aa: CASSADSPPYEQYF
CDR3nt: TGTGCCAGCAGCGCCGACAGCCCTCCGTACGAGCAGTACTTC

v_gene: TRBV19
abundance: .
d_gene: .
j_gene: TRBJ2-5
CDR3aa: CASSSGGSYQETQYF
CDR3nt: TGTGCCAGTAGCTCTGGAGGATCGTACCAAGAGACCCAGTACTTC

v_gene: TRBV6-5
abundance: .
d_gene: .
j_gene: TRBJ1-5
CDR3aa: CASRSYSNQPQHF
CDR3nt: TGTGCCAGCAGGAGCTATAGCAATCAGCCCCAGCATTTT

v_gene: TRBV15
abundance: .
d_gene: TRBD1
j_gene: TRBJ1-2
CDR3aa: CATSNRGLRAYGYTF
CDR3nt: TGTGCCACCAGCAACAGGGGCCTCAGGGCCTATGGCTACACCTTC

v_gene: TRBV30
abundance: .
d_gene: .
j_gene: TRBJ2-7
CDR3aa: CAWSYRDGEQYF
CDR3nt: TGTGCCTGGAGTTACAGGGATGGCGAGCAGTACTTC

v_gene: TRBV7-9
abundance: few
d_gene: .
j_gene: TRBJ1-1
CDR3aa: CASSFNRANTEAFF
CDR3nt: TGTGCCAGCAGCTTTAACAGGGCGAACACTGAAGCTTTCTTT

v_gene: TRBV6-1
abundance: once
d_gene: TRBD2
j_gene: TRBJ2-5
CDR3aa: CASSESEREFGGETQYF
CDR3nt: TGTGCCAGCAGTGAATCTGAGCGGGAGTTCGGTGGAGAGACCCAGTACTTC

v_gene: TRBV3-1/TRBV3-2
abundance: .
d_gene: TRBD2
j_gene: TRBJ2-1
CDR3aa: CASSRAGGTNEQFF
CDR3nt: TGTGCCAGCAGCCGCGCGGGGGGGACCAATGAGCAGTTCTTC

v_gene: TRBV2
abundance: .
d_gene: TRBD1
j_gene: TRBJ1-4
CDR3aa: CAGRTGTGEEKLFF
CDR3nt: TGTGCCGGGCGCACCGGGACAGGGGAAGAAAAACTGTTTTTT

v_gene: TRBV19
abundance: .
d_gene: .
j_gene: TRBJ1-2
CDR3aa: CASSISSSTVGYGYTF
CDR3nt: TGTGCCAGTAGTATTTCCAGCTCGACAGTCGGGTATGGCTACACCTTC

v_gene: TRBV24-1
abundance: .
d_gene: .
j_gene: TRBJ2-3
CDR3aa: CATSDLDWDTQYF
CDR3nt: TGTGCCACCAGTGACCTCGACTGGGATACGCAGTATTTT

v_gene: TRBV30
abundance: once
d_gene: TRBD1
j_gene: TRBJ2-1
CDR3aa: CAWNRDSSYNEQFF
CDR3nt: TGTGCCTGGAATAGGGACAGCTCCTACAATGAGCAGTTCTTC

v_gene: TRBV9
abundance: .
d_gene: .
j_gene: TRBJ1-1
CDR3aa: CASSVTRGSTEAFF
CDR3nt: TGTGCCAGCAGCGTGACCCGCGGGAGCACTGAAGCTTTCTTT

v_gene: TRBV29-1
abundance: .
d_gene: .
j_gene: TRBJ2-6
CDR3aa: CSVEGRDSGANVLTF
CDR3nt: TGCAGCGTTGAGGGCAGGGACTCTGGGGCCAACGTCCTGACTTTC

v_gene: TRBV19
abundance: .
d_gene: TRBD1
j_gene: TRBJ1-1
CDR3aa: CASSSWGTGGTEAFF
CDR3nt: TGTGCCAGTAGTTCCTGGGGGACAGGGGGCACTGAAGCTTTCTTT

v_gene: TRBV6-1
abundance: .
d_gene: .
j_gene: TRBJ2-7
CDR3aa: CASSEYYEQYF
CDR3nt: TGTGCCAGCAGTGAATATTACGAGCAGTACTTC

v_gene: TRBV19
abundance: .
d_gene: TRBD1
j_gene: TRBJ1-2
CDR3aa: CASSPDEAEGAGGYTF
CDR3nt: TGTGCCAGTAGTCCCGATGAAGCCGAGGGGGCCGGGGGCTACACCTTC

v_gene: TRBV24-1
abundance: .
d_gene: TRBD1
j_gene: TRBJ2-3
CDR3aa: CATSDATGGEGDTQYF
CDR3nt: TGTGCCACCAGTGACGCCACAGGGGGCGAGGGAGATACGCAGTATTTT

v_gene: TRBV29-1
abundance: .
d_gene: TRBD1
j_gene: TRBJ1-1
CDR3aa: CSVLSGTGSFEAFF
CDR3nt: TGCAGCGTATTATCCGGGACAGGGTCTTTTGAAGCTTTCTTT

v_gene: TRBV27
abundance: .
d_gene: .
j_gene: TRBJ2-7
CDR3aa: CASSLGLRRNEQYF
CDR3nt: TGTGCCAGCAGTTTGGGCCTCCGGAGGAACGAGCAGTACTTC

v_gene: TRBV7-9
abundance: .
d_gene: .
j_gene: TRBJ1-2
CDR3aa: CASSLILLSGLGYTF
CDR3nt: TGTGCCAGCAGCCTAATCCTCCTGTCCGGGTTAGGCTACACCTTC

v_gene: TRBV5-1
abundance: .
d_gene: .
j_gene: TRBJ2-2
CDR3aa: CASSPLGQTTGELFF
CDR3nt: TGCGCCAGCAGCCCTTTAGGACAGACCACCGGGGAGCTGTTTTTT

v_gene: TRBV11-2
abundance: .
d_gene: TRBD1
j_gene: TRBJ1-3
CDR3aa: CASSAIYFQGDLRGNTIYF
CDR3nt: TGTGCCAGCAGCGCAATTTACTTTCAGGGGGACCTTCGAGGAAACACCATATATTTT

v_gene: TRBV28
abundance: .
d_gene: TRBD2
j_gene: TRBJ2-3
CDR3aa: CASSLPSTSGTPRGQYF
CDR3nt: TGTGCCAGCAGTTTACCCTCTACTAGCGGGACCCCCCGGGGGCAGTATTTT

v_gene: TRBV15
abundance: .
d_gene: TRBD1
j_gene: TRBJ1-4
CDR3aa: CATSLGQEFNEKLFF
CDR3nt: TGTGCCACCAGCCTAGGACAGGAGTTTAATGAAAAACTGTTTTTT

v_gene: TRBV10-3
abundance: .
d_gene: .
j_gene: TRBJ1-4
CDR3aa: CAINSDGPNEKLFF
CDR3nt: TGTGCCATCAATTCTGATGGGCCGAATGAAAAACTGTTTTTT

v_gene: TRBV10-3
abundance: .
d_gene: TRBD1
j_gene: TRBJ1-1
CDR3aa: CAISEVAGGMNTEAFF
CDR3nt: TGTGCCATCAGTGAGGTGGCAGGGGGCATGAACACTGAAGCTTTCTTT

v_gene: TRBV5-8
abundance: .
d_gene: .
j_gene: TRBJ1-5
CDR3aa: CASSLGARAGQPQHF
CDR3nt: TGTGCCAGCAGCTTGGGGGCACGGGCGGGTCAGCCCCAGCATTTT

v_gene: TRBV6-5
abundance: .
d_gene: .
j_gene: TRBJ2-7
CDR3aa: CASTEPDKYEQYF
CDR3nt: TGTGCCAGCACCGAACCCGACAAGTACGAGCAGTACTTC

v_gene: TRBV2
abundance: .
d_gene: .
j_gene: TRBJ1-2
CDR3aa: CASSGGHHNYGYTF
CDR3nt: TGTGCCAGCAGTGGGGGACACCATAACTATGGCTACACCTTC

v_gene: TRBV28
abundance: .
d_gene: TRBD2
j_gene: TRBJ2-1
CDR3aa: CASSFGGDSYNEQFF
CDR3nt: TGTGCCAGCAGTTTTGGGGGGGACTCCTACAATGAGCAGTTCTTC

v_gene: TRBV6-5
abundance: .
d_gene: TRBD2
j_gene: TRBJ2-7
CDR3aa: CASSYSPGLAVYEQYF
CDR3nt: TGTGCCAGCAGTTACTCGCCCGGACTAGCGGTCTACGAGCAGTACTTC

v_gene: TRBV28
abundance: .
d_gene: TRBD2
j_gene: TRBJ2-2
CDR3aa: CASRLAGNTGELFF
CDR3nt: TGTGCCAGCCGCCTAGCGGGGAACACCGGGGAGCTGTTTTTT

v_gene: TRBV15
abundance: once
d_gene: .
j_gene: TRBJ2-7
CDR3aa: CATSEQITGGRLYEQYF
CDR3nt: TGTGCCACCAGCGAACAAATCACGGGGGGCCGTCTTTACGAGCAGTACTTC

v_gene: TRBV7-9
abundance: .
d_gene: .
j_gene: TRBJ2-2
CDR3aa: CASSTGSGELFF
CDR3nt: TGTGCCAGCAGCACCGGGAGCGGGGAGCTGTTTTTT

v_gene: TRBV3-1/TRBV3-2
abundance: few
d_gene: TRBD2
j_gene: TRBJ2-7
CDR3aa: CASSRQSSGGYEQYF
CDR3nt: TGTGCCAGCAGCCGACAGTCTAGCGGGGGGTACGAGCAGTACTTC

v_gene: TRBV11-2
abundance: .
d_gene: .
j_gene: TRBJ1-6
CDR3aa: CASSRPNRDPSLHF
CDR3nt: TGTGCCAGCAGCAGACCTAACAGGGACCCTTCCCTCCACTTT

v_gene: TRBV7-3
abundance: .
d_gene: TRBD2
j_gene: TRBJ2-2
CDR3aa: CASSLRGRDYANTGELFF
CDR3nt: TGTGCCAGCAGCTTAAGAGGCAGGGACTACGCGAACACCGGGGAGCTGTTTTTT

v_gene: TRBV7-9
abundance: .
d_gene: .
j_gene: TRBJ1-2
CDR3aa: CASSFSGEGGYTF
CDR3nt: TGTGCCAGCAGCTTTTCAGGGGAGGGTGGCTACACCTTC

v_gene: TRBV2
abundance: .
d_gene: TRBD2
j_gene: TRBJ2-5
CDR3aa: CASRQPGTSDRETQYF
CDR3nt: TGTGCCAGCAGACAACCCGGGACTAGCGATCGAGAGACCCAGTACTTC

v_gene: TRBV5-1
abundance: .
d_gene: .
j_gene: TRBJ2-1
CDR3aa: CASSLGGVYYNEQFF
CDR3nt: TGCGCCAGCAGCTTAGGGGGGGTCTACTACAATGAGCAGTTCTTC

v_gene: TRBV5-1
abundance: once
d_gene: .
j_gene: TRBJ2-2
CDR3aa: CASSLGQSTGELFF
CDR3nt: TGCGCCAGCAGCTTGGGGCAGTCCACCGGGGAGCTGTTTTTT

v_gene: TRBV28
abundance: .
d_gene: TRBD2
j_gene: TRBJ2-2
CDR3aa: CASSYNSGRSTGELFF
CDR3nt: TGTGCCAGCAGTTACAATAGCGGGAGAAGCACCGGGGAGCTGTTTTTT

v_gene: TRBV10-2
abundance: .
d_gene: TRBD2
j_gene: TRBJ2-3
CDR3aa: CASSAVSGSGTDTQYF
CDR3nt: TGCGCCAGCAGTGCTGTTAGCGGGAGTGGCACAGATACGCAGTATTTT

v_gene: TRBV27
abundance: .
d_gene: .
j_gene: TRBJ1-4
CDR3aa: CASSSRVGTPGGEKLFF
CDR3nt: TGTGCCAGCAGTTCCCGGGTCGGGACCCCCGGGGGGGAAAAACTGTTTTTT

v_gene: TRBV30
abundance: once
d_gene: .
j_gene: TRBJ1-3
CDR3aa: CAWSVPGAGNTIYF
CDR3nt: TGTGCCTGGAGTGTACCGGGGGCTGGAAACACCATATATTTT

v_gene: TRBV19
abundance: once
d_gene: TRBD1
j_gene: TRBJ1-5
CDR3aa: CASKIRDRGVFSNQPQHF
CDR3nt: TGTGCCAGTAAGATAAGGGACAGGGGGGTTTTTAGCAATCAGCCCCAGCATTTT

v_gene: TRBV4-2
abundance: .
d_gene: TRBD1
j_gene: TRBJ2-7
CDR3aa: CASSQGTGGSYEQYF
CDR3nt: TGTGCCAGCAGCCAAGGGACAGGGGGCTCCTACGAGCAGTACTTC

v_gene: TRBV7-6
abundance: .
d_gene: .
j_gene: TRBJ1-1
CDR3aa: CASSLISRAATEAFF
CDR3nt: TGTGCCAGCAGCTTAATATCCAGGGCGGCGACTGAAGCTTTCTTT